The rows below give T cell receptor beta chains drawn from one sample of a study of T-cell reconstitution after alpha-beta-depleted transplantation in children. TCRdb fed the PCR reads into MiXCR, producing one record per CDR3 protein. This table holds about 870,000 distinct CDR3 sequences, under 20% found once. Sequencing used PBMCs, mostly from graft donor cells, obtained 360 days after TCRalphabeta/CD19-depleted stem cell transplant. The receptors here all came from a male patient aged 10 to 17 who had a stem cell transplant for acute lymphoblastic leukemia, so the T cells may come from the graft donor. The conserved cysteine and the conserved F or W are not part of the CDR3 here.

j_call,v_call,cdr3_aa
TRBJ2-1,TRBV12-3/TRBV12-4,ASSFSQDVHYDNEQF
TRBJ1-4,TRBV6-1,ASSSPRSNEKLF
TRBJ1-1,TRBV5-1,ASSNELSTEAF
TRBJ2-2,TRBV4-2,ASRHDRSTGELF
TRBJ2-3,TRBV12-3/TRBV12-4,ASSAPPSGRTDTQY
TRBJ2-3,TRBV12-3/TRBV12-4,ASSPSQGGPDTDTQY
TRBJ2-7,TRBV7-9,ASSPLPGQGVGEQY
TRBJ2-1,TRBV7-8,ASSPLKGERRTYNEQF
TRBJ2-1,TRBV20-1,SALTSGSYEQF
TRBJ2-2,TRBV5-1,ASSLATSGYTGELF
TRBJ2-1,TRBV5-1,ASSSGAGSYNEQF
TRBJ2-7,TRBV5-1,ASSLTGGGTYEQY
TRBJ2-5,TRBV12-3/TRBV12-4,ASSPSRGSSKTQY
TRBJ2-7,TRBV7-9,ASSTTGVSYEQY
TRBJ1-1,TRBV11-2,ASSLATGATEAF
TRBJ2-7,TRBV12-3/TRBV12-4,ASSLRQLPYEQY
TRBJ2-5,TRBV13,ASSPLYSGQETQY
TRBJ2-1,TRBV4-1,ASSQIPGTGYNEQF
TRBJ2-7,TRBV4-2,AMGLGTQTYEQY
TRBJ1-1,TRBV6-1,ASRPGRGNTEAF
TRBJ1-5,TRBV20-1,SARPGSRANQPQH
TRBJ1-5,TRBV19,ASSIDLSQPQH